This T cell receptor (beta chain) was observed in a study of shared clonotypes between healthy human individuals (dated by TCRdb to the early 2020s). Study-wide context: A couple of women and a few men aged 18 to 49 years were included in the cohort. For each donor, CD4 naive and CD4 memory were each given three plates, CD8 naive was given two plates, and CD8 memory was given one plate. Different laboratories and diverse techniques were used to prepare libraries and sequence TCR repertoires, to increase sequencing depth and limit assay-specific biases. Between about 0.8 and 9.5 billion PBMCs per donor were obtained by leukapheresis. Blood TCR repertoires of five healthy adults were deeply sequenced to estimate repertoire size and the extent of clonotype sharing between individuals.

General study outcomes and caveats: Naive subsets generally had larger estimated clonotype richness than memory subsets did. Pairwise subsampling indicated that sequencing depth was expected to affect the degree of clonotype sharing among donors. Even with the large sequencing depth, rarefaction of the sorted-subset datasets indicated that sequencing was incomplete. Because the study included only a small number of donors, the genetic and exposure-history diversity represented was limited. Higher generation probabilities were observed for clonotypes shared by all four sorted-subset donors than for non-shared clonotypes. Only blood was sampled, and tissue TCR repertoires likely differ from those in blood. About 4.5% of naive CD4, around 3.6% of naive CD8, approximately 2% of memory CD4, and around 0.4% of memory CD8 clonotypes were shared across a handful of donors.

Turning to this clone: Its cognate antigen has yet to be identified. No qualities accompany the bases; no much larger clone lies one base away.

Using the deep immunoSEQ assay, TCR CDR3 regions were amplified from genomic DNA by multiplex PCR. Genomic DNA extracted from each cell subset was distributed evenly over all wells of several immunoSEQ 96-well plates, and each plate served as one replicate. For sorted subsets, 150 to 250 ng genomic DNA, equal to tens of thousands of T cell genomes, was loaded into each replicate PCR. Purified libraries were measured with a Qubit 3.0 fluorometer, size-checked on a Bioanalyzer 2100, and measured again with the KAPA Library Quantification kit. Every immunoSEQ 96-well plate was sequenced on a dedicated single-read 150-cycle Illumina NextSeq 550 flow cell. Per the authors' processing: The immunoSEQ output contained only junctional sequences without quality scores, so filtering could not match that applied to full-length reads. Sequences were annotated with PyIR, a Python wrapper for IgBLAST v1.9, and V/J genes and CDR3 were assigned using IMGT germline references. Reads with weak V/J assignments (E-value above 1e-6), missing CDR3, stop codons, out-of-frame junctions, or ambiguous translated residues were removed. V3J clonotypes were defined by identical inferred V gene, J gene, and CDR3 amino acid sequence. The percentage overlap between two repertoires was calculated by dividing the number of shared unique clonotypes by the size of the smaller repertoire. Three approaches were used to assess repertoire richness: RTK rarefaction, the Chao1 estimator, and Recon v2.1 estimates of unobserved clonotypes. Generation probabilities were computed with OLGA for all TCRbeta clonotypes obtained by the gDNA method from a few donors. As stored in TCRdb, this immuneACCESS dataset retains in-frame rearrangements with V and J assigned. A fraction of the clones does not appear; measured against another copy, unresolved V genes explain less than half of the discrepancy, and the remainder lacks a known reason. For V, J and clone size, that table is used; D and trimming come from the DNA. The sample table records roughly 2.1 million clones; about 92% of these occur just once. The ten largest clones take up under 2% of the sample.

For the CD8 naive samples, CD45RO-negative cells were positively selected for CCR7, yielding a CD45RA+CCR7+ population from which TemRA cells were excluded. Donors were healthy HIV-negative adults with no recently reported acute infections or vaccinations. Every donor was a Caucasian adult residing in Nashville, Tennessee, USA. Blood was obtained by leukapheresis, after which PBMCs were separated by Ficoll-Histopaque density gradient centrifugation and cryopreserved in liquid nitrogen vapor phase. Analytical flow cytometry was used to check the purity and quantity of each magnetically sorted T cell population. From each sorted fraction, genomic DNA was isolated and quantified by UV absorbance on a Nanodrop 2000c. Inclusive of the bounding cysteine and phenylalanine, the CDR3 is 14 residues long. Only the CDR3 region is kept as DNA, spanning 42 bases read in frame from base 1. Germline trimming amounts to 5 bases on V and 4 bases on J, with 8 as the count of junction bases outside the gene matches. The CDR1 and CDR2 encoded by the germline V gene (reference sequence) are LNHDA and SQIVND.

Rearrangement joined TRBV19 to TRBJ2-7; 7 middle bases align to TRBD2. The sequencing sample was made of naive CD8+ T cells from PBMCs. The cell subset or site label, as the study defines it: CD45RA+CCR7+. The receptor's source is a man between 18 and 29 years old in good health. Some clones in this sample may be carry-over from other donors' samples. The nucleotide sequence is TGTGCCAGTAGTTCGCGGGAGACCCTTTACGAGCAGTACTTC. Translated, it gives CASSSRETLYEQYF.